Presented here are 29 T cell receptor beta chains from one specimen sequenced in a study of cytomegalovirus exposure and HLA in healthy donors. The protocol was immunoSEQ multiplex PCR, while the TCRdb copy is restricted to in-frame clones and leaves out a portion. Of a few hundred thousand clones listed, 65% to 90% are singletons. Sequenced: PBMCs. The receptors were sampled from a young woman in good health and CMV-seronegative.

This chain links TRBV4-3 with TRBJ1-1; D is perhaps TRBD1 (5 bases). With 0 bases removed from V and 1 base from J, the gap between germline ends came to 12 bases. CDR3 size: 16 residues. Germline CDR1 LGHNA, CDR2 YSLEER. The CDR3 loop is CASSQELDSANTEAFF. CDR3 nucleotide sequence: TGCGCCAGCAGCCAAGAACTCGACAGCGCGAACACTGAAGCTTTCTTT.

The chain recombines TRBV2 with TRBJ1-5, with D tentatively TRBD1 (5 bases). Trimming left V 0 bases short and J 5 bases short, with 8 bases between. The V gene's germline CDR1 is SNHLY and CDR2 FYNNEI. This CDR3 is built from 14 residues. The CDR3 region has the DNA TGTGCCAGCAGTGAAGCGATACAGGATCAGCCCCAGCATTTT. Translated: CASSEAIQDQPQHF.

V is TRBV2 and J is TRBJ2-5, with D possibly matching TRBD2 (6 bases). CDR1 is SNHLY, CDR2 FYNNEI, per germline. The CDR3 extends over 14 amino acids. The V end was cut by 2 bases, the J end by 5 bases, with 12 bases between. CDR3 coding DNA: TGTGCCAGCAGTGAAACGGAGGGGAGGGAGACCCAGTACTTC. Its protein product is CASSETEGRETQYF. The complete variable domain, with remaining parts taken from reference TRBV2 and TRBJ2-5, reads EPEVTQTPSHQVTQMGQEVILRCVPISNHLYFYWYRQILGQKVEFLVSFYNNEISEKSEIFDDQFSVERPDGSNFTLKIRSTKLEDSAMYFCASSETEGRETQYFGPGTRLLVL.

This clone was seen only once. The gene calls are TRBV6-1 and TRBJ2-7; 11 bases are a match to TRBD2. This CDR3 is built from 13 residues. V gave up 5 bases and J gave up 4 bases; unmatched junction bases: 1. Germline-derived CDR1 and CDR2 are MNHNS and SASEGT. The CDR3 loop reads CASSTSGSYEQYF. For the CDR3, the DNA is TGTGCCAGCAGTACTAGCGGGAGTTACGAGCAGTACTTC.

This CDR3 reads CASSKLPPDYEQYF. The CDR3 DNA sequence: TGTGCCAGTAGTAAGCTTCCCCCTGACTACGAGCAGTACTTC. This chain connects TRBV19 to TRBJ2-7; D call uncertain. The CDR3 sequence is 14 residues long. Germline CDR1 reads LNHDA; CDR2 reads SQIVND (reference sequence). The V end was cut by 4 bases, the J end by 3 bases, with 13 bases between.

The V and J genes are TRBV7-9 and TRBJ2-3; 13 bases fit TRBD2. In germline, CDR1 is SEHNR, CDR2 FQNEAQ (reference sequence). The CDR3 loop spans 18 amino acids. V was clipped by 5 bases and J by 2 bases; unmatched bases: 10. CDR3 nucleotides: TGTGCCAGCAGCCCACCCCTGGGACTAGCGGGAACCACAGATACGCAGTATTTT. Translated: CASSPPLGLAGTTDTQYF. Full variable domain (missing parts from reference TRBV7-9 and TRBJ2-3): DTGVSQNPRHKITKRGQNVTFRCDPISEHNRLYWYRQTLGQGPEFLTYFQNEAQLEKSRLLSDRFSAERPKGSFSTLEIQRTEQGDSAMYLCASSPPLGLAGTTDTQYFGPGTRLTVL.

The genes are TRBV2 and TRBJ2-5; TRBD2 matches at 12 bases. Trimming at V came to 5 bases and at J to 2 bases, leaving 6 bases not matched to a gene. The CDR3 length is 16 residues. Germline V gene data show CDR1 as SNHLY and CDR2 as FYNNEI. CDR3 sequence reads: CASSPGLAGSQETQYF. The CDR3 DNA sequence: TGTGCCAGCAGTCCGGGACTAGCGGGTTCTCAAGAGACCCAGTACTTC.

The CDR3 nucleotides read TGTGCCAGCAGTTTAAATCACGGACAGATGAGCTCCTACGAGCAGTACTTC. Its translation: CASSLNHGQMSSYEQYF. The rearrangement links TRBV27 to TRBJ2-7; the D gene is possibly TRBD1 (6 bases). This CDR3 has 17 amino acids. Germline CDR1 reads MNHEY; CDR2 reads SMNVEV (reference sequence). Between the trimmed V and J ends, which lost 2 bases and 0 bases, there was a span of 17 bases.

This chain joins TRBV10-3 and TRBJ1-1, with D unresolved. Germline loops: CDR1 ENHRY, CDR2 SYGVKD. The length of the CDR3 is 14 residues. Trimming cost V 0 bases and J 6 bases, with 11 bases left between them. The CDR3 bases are TGTGCCATCAGTGAGTCTCAGGCTACCCCTGAAGCTTTCTTT. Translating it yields CAISESQATPEAFF.

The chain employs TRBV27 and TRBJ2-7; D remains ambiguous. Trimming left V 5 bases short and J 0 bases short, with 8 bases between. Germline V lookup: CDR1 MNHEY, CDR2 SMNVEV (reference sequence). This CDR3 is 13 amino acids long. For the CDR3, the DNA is TGTGCCAGCAGTCTGACACGCTCCTACGAGCAGTACTTC. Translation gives CASSLTRSYEQYF.

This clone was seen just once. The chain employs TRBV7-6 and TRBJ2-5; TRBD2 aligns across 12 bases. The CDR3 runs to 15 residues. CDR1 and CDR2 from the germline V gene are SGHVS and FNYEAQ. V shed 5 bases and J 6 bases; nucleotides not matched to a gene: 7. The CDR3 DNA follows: TGTGCCAGCAGCCTAAGACTAGCGGGGGTAAAGACCCAGTACTTC. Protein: CASSLRLAGVKTQYF.

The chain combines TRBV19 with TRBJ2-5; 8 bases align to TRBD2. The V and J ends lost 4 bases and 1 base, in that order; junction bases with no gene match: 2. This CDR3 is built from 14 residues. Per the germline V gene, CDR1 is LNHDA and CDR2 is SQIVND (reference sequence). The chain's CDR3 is CASSKRGSQETQYF. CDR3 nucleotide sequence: TGTGCCAGTAGTAAGCGGGGGAGCCAAGAGACCCAGTACTTC.

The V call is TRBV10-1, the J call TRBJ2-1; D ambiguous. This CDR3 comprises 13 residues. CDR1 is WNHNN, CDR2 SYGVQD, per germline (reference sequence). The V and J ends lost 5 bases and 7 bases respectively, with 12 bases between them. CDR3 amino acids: CASSINHRNEQFF. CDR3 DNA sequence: TGCGCCAGCAGTATCAACCATCGGAATGAGCAGTTCTTC.

CDR3 sequence: CASSYSTTGDEKLFF. As DNA, the CDR3 is TGTGCCAGCAGTTACAGCACGACAGGGGATGAAAAACTGTTTTTT. This chain connects TRBV6-5 to TRBJ1-4; 8 nucleotides agree with TRBD1. This CDR3 spans 15 amino acids. V shed 2 bases and J 6 bases; nucleotides not matched to a gene: 5. Germline CDR1 MNHEY, CDR2 SVGAGI.

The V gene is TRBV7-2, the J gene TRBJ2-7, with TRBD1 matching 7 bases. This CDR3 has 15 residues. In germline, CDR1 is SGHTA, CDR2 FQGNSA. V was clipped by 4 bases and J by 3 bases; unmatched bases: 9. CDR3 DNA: TGTGCCAGCAGCTCCCGGGCAGGGGGATTCTACGAGCAGTACTTC. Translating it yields CASSSRAGGFYEQYF. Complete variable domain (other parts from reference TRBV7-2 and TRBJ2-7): GAGVSQSPSNKVTEKGKDVELRCDPISGHTALYWYRQSLGQGLEFLIYFQGNSAPDKSGLPSDRFSAERTGGSVSTLTIQRTQQEDSAVYLCASSSRAGGFYEQYFGPGTRLTVT.

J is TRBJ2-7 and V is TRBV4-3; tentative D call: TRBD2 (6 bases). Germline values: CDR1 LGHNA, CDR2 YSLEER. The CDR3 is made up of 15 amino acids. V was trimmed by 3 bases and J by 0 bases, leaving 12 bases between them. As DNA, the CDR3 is TGCGCCAGCAGCCAGCACAGCGGGCGCTCCTACGAGCAGTACTTC. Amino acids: CASSQHSGRSYEQYF.

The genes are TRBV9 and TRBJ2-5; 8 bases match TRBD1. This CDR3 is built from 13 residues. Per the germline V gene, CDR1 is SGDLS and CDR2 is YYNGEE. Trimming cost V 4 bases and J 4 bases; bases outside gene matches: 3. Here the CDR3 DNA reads TGTGCCAGCAGCCCGGACAGGGCAGAGACCCAGTACTTC. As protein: CASSPDRAETQYF.

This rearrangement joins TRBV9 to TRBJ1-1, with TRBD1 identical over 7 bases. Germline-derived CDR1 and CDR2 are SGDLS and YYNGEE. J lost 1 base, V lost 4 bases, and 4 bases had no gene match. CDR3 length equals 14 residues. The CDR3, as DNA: TGTGCCAGCAGCACGGGACAGACGAACACTGAAGCTTTCTTT. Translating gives CASSTGQTNTEAFF.

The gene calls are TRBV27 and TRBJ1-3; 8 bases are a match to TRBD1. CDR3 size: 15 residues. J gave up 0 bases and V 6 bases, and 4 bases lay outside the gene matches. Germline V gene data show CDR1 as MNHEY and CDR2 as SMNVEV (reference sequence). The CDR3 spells CASRRTGSSGNTIYF. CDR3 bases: TGTGCCAGCAGACGGACAGGGAGCTCTGGAAACACCATATATTTT.

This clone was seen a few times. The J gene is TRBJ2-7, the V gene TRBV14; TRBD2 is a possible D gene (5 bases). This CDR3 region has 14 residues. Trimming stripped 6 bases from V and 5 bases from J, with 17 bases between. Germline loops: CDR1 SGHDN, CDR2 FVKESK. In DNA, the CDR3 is TGTGCCAGCAGTCCAGTGTCAATACTAGACGAGCAGTACTTC. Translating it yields CASSPVSILDEQYF.

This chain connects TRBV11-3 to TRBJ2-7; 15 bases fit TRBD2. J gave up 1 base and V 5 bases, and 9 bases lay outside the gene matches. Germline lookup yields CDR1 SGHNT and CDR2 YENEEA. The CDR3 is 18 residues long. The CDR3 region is CASSRGLAGGVGSYEQYF. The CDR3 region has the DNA TGTGCCAGCAGCCGCGGACTAGCGGGAGGGGTTGGATCCTACGAGCAGTACTTC.

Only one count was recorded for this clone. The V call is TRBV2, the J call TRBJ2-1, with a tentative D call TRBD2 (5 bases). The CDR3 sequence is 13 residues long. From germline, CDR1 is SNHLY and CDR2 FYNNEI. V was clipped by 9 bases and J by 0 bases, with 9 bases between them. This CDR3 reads CARSRDSYNEQFF. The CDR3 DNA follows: TGTGCCAGGTCCCGGGACTCCTACAATGAGCAGTTCTTC.

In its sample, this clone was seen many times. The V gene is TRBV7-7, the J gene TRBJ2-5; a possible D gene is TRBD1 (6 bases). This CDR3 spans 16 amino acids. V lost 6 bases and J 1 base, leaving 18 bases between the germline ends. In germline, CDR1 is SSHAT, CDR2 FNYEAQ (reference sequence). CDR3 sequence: CASSLWYQGRQETQYF. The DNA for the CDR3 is TGTGCCAGCAGTTTATGGTATCAGGGGCGCCAAGAGACCCAGTACTTC.

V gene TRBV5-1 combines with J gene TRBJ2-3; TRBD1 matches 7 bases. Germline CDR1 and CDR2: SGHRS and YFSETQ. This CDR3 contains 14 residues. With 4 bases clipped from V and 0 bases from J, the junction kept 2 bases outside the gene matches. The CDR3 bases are TGCGCCAGCAGCGGGGGACAGAGCACAGATACGCAGTATTTT. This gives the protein CASSGGQSTDTQYF.

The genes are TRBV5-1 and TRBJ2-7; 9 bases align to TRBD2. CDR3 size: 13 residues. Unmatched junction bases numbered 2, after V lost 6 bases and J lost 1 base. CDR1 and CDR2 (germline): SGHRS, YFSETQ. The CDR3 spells CASNLAGSYEQYF. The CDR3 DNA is TGCGCCAGCAACCTAGCGGGGTCCTACGAGCAGTACTTC.

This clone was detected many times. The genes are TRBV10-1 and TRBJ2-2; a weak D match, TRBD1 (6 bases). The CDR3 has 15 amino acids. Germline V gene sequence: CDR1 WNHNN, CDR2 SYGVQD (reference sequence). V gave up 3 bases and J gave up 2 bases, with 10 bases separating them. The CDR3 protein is CASSDAGDNTGELFF. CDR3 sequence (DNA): TGCGCCAGCAGTGATGCAGGGGACAACACCGGGGAGCTGTTTTTT.

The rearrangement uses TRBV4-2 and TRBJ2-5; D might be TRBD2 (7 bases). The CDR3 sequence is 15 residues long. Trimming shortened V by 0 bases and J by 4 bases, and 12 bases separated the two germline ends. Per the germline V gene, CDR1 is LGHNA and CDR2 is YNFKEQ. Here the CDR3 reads CASSQDRGGVETQYF. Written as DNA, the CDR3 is TGTGCCAGCAGCCAAGACCGAGGGGGGGTAGAGACCCAGTACTTC.

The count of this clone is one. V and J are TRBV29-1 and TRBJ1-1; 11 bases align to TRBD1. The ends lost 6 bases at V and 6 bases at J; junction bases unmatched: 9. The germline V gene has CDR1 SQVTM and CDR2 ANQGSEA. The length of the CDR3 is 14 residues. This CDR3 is CSVGQGALYAEAFF. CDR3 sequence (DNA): TGCAGCGTAGGACAGGGGGCACTCTACGCTGAAGCTTTCTTT.

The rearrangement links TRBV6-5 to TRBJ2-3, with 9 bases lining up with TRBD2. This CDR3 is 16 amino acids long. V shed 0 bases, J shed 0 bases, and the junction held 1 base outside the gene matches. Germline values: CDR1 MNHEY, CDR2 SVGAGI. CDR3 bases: TGTGCCAGCAGTTACTCGACTAGCGGCAGCACAGATACGCAGTATTTT. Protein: CASSYSTSGSTDTQYF.